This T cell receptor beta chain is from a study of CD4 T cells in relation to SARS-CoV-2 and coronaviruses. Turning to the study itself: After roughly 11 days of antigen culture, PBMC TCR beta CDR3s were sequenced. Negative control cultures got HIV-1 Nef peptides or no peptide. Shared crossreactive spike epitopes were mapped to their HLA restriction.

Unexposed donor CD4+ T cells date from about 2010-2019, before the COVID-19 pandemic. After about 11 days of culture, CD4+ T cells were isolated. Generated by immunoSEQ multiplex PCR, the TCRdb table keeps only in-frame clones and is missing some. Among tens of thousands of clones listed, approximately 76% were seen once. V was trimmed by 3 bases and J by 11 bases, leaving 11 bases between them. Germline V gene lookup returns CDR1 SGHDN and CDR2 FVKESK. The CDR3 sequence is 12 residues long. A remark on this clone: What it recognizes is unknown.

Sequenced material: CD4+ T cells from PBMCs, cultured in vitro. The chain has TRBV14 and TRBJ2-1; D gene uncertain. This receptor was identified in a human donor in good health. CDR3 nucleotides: TGTGCCAGCAGCCACCTAGGGCGGCAGCAGTTCTTC. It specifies CASSHLGRQQFF.